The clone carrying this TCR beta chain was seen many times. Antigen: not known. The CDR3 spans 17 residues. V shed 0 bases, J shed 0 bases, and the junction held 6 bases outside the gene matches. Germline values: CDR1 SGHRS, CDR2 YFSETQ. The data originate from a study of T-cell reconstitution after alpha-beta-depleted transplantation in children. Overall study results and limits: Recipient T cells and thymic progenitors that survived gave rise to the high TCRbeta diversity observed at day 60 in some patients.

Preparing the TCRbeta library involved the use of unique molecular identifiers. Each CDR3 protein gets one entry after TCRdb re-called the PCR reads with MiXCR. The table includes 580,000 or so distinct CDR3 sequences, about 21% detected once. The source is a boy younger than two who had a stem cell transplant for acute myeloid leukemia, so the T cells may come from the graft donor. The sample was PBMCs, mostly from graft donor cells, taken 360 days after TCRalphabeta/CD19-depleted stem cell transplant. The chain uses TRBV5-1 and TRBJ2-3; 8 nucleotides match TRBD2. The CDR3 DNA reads TGCGCCAGCAGCTTGGTAGGCGGGGGGCTAAGCACAGATACGCAGTATTTT. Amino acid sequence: CASSLVGGGLSTDTQYF.